Here is one T cell receptor (beta chain) with its context. What it binds is not known. TCRdb analysed the 5' RACE reads with MiXCR anew, one entry per CDR3 protein. This table has about 340,000 distinct CDR3 sequences, under 15% appearing once. The sample originates from a study of T cells after yellow fever vaccination. Whole-study findings and limits: Post-booster repertoires again held most primary-vaccination clones (about 95% CD4, roughly 90% CD8).

This TCR was recovered from a man aged 18 to 29 who received the YFV17D yellow fever vaccine. The sample here was CD4+ T cells sorted from PBMCs, taken 15 days after the yellow fever booster vaccination.

CDR3 in amino acids: CSVSGHSNQPQHF. CDR3 sequence (DNA): TGCAGTGTCTCGGGTCATAGCAATCAGCCCCAGCATTTT. The V call is TRBV20-1, the J call TRBJ1-5, with no clear D. Germline V gene data show CDR1 as DFQATT and CDR2 as SNEGSKA (reference sequence). V lost 7 bases and J lost 0, with 10 bases in between. This CDR3 comprises 13 residues.